This T cell receptor beta chain appears in the sequencing data of a study of blood T cells in healthy people across ages. CDR1 and CDR2 (germline): LGHDT, YNNKEL (reference sequence). After removal of 5 bases from V and 4 bases from J, the junction contained 10 bases not matched to a gene. The CDR3 runs 15 residues. A second roughly 7 to 11 cycle PCR used barcoded and J-beta primers. TCRdb re-derived calls from the 5' RACE reads in MiXCR, one entry per CDR3 protein. In the table there are 1.6 million or so distinct CDR3 sequences, roughly 32% of which are singletons. The receptor was derived from a woman aged 30 to 39 in good health. The chain recombines TRBV3-1 with TRBJ2-5; 7 bases are shared with TRBD2. Sequenced material: blood. The CDR3 loop reads CASSERGSGGETQYF. Here the CDR3 DNA reads TGTGCCAGCAGCGAAAGAGGGTCGGGGGGAGAGACCCAGTACTTC.